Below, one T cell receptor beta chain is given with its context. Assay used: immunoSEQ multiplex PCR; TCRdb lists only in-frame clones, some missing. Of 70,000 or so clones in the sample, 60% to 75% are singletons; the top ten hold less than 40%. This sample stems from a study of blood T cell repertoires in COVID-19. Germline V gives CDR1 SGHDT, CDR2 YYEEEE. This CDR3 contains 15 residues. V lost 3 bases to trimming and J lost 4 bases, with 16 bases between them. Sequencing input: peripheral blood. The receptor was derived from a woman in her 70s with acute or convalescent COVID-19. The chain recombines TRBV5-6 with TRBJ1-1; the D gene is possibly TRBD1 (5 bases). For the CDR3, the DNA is TGTGCCAGCAGCTCTGCTGGGGCGCGGGGCACTGAAGCTTTCTTT. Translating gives CASSSAGARGTEAFF. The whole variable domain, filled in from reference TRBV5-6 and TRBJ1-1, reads DAGVTQSPTHLIKTRGQQVTLRCSPKSGHDTVSWYQQALGQGPQFIFQYYEEEERQRGNFPDRFSGHQFPNYSSELNVNALLLGDSALYLCASSSAGARGTEAFFGQGTRLTVV.